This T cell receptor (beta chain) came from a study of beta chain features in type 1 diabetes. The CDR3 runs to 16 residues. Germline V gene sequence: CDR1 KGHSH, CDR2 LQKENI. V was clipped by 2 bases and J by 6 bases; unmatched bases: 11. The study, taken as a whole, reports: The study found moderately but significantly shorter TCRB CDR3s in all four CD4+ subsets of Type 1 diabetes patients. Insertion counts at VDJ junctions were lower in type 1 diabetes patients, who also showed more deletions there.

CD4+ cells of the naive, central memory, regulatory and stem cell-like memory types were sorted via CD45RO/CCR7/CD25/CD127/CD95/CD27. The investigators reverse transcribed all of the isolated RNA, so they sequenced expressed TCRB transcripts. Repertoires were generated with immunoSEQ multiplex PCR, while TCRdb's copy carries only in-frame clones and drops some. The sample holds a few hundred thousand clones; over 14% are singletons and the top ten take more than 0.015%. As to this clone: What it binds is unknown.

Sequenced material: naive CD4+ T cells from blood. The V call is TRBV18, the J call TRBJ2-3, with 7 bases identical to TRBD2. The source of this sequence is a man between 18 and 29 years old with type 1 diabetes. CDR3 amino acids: CASSPRAGSLWDTQYF. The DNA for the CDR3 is TGTGCCAGCTCACCAAGAGCGGGGTCCCTCTGGGATACGCAGTATTTT.